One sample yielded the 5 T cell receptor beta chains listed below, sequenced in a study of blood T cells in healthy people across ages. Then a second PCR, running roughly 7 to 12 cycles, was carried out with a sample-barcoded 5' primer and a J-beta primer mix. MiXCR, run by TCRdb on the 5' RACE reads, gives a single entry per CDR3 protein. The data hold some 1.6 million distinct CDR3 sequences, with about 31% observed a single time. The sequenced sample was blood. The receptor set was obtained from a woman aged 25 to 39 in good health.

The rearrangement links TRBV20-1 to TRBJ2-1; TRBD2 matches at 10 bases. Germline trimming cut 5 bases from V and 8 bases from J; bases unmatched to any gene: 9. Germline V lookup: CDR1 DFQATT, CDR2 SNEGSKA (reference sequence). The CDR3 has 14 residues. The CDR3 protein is CSASSAGGPYEQFF. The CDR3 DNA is TGCAGTGCTTCTTCAGCGGGGGGGCCCTATGAGCAGTTCTTC.

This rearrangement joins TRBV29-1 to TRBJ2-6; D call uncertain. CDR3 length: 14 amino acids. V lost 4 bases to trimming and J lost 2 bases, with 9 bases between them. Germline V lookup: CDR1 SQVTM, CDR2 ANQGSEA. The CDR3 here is CSVVGEPGANVLTF. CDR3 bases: TGCAGCGTTGTAGGAGAGCCTGGGGCCAACGTCCTGACTTTC.

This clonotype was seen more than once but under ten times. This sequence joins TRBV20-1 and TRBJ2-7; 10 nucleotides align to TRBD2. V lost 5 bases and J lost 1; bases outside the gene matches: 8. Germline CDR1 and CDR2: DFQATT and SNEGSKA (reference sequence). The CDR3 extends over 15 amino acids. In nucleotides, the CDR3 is TGCAGTGCTTTTACCGGGACTAGCGCGTCCTACGAGCAGTACTTC. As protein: CSAFTGTSASYEQYF.

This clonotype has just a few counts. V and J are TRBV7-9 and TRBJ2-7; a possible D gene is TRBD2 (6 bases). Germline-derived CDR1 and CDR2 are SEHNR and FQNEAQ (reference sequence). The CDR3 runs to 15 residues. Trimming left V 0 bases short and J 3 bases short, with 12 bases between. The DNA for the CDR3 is TGTGCCAGCAGCTTAGCGCAGGGACTTGTCTACGAGCAGTACTTC. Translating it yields CASSLAQGLVYEQYF.

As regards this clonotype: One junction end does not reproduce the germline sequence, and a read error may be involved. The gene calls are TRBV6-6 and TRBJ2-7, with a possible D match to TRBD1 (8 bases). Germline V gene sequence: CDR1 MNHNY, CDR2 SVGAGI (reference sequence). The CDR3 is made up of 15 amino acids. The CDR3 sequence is CASSYQGQGGQTQDF. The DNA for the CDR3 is TGTGCCAGCAGTTATCAAGGACAGGGAGGGCAGACCCAGGACTTC.